Detailed here is one T cell receptor beta chain. This sample stems from a study of human T cells and chemical hapten exposure. The CDR3 loop spans 15 amino acids. The V end lost 5 bases, the J end lost 0 bases, and 13 bases lay between the germline ends. Indicated time point: patch test 2, 6 weeks after DPC sensitization. Noted treatment: therapeutic diphenylcyclopropenone sensitization with weekly scalp DPC. One entry per CDR3 protein results from TCRdb running MiXCR on the RACE reads. This sample carries 350,000 to 400,000 distinct CDR3 sequences, around 6% of them seen once, and the ten largest clones take about 5%.

The sample here was whole blood, taken in connection with sensitization to the hapten diphenylcyclopropenone (DPC). The TCR was taken from a woman aged 18-29 years with alopecia areata. Some clones in this sample may be carry-over from other donors' samples. V gene TRBV12-3 or TRBV12-4 combines with J gene TRBJ1-1, with D unresolved. CDR3 sequence: CASSPRGGMNTEAFF. For the CDR3, the DNA is TGTGCCAGCAGTCCACGGGGAGGTATGAACACTGAAGCTTTCTTT.